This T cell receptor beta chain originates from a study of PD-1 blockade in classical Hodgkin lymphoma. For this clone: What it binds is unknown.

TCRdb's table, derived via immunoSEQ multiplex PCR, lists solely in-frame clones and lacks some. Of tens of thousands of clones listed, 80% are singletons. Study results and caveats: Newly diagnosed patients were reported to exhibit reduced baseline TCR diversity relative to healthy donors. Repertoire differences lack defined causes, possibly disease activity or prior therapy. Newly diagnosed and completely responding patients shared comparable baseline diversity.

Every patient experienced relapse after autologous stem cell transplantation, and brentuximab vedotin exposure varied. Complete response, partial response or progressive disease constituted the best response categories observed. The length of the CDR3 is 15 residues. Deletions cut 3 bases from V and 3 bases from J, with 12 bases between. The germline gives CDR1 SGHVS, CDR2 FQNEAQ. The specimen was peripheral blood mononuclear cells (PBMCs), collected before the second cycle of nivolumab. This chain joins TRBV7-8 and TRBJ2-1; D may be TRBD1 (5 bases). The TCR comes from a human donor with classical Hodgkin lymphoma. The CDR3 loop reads CASSFRQKYYNEQFF. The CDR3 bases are TGTGCCAGCAGCTTCCGACAGAAATACTACAATGAGCAGTTCTTC.